The source of this TCR beta chain is a study of neurological immune-mediated disorders. This clonotype was seen repeatedly, ten times or more. What it recognizes is unknown. Trimming pared 5 bases from V and 1 base from J, leaving 12 bases between. CDR3 length: 15 amino acids. From germline, CDR1 is LNHNV and CDR2 YYDKDF (reference sequence). Template-switch 5'RACE cDNA synthesis added a 10-nucleotide unique molecular identifier. TCRdb recomputed calls from the 5' RACE reads with MiXCR, one row per CDR3 protein. This sample has tens of thousands of distinct CDR3 sequences; around an eighth occur once, and the top ten carry over 25%. The study, taken as a whole, reports: HTLV-1-associated myelopathy displayed the greatest TCR clonal expansion, and multiple sclerosis exhibited the smallest, lower than that of healthy controls. Private repertoires in all groups were suggested by the absence of shared CDR3 amino acid sequences among expanded clones across subjects.

The rearrangement links TRBV15 to TRBJ2-1, with D possibly TRBD2 on 6 matching bases. The material sequenced was PBMCs. The sequence came from a woman in her fifties or sixties with HTLV-1-associated myelopathy (HAM/TSP). The CDR3 loop is CATSGPGVSYNEQFF. CDR3 coding DNA: TGTGCCACCAGCGGTCCGGGGGTTTCCTACAATGAGCAGTTCTTC.